These 4 T cell receptor beta chains originate from one sample sequenced in a study of blood T cell repertoires in COVID-19. Produced via immunoSEQ multiplex PCR; TCRdb's table is partial and in-frame only. The profile shows about 200,000 clones, around 86% of them singletons. Sequenced material: peripheral blood. The receptors stem from a woman aged 70-85 years with COVID-19, enrolled during active disease.

The chain is built from TRBV29-1 and TRBJ1-2; 7 positions agree with TRBD1. The CDR3 runs 16 residues. From germline, CDR1 is SQVTM and CDR2 ANQGSEA. The trim removed 6 bases at V and 1 base at J, leaving 14 bases unmatched. The CDR3 bases are TGCAGCGTCGTCAGAGGCGGAGGGGACAGTAACTATGGCTACACCTTC. Translating gives CSVVRGGGDSNYGYTF.

V gene TRBV29-1 combines with J gene TRBJ2-1; 11 bases fit TRBD2. The junction had 12 bases not matched to a gene; V was cut back by 6 bases and J by 8 bases. Germline V gene sequence: CDR1 SQVTM, CDR2 ANQGSEA. This CDR3 contains 15 residues. The CDR3 here is CSVVSGRADYDEQFF. DNA of the CDR3: TGCAGCGTCGTTAGCGGGAGGGCCGATTATGATGAGCAGTTCTTC.

The sample holds a few counts of this clone. The rearrangement links TRBV19 to TRBJ1-1; D unresolved. Germline CDR1 and CDR2: LNHDA and SQIVND (reference sequence). This CDR3 comprises 14 residues. V shed 7 bases and J shed 0 bases, with 12 bases lying between them. CDR3 loop: CASKGGQMNTEAFF. The DNA of the CDR3 is TGTGCCAGTAAGGGCGGGCAAATGAACACTGAAGCTTTCTTT. Full variable domain (remainder filled in from reference TRBV19 and TRBJ1-1): DGGITQSPKYLFRKEGQNVTLSCEQNLNHDAMYWYRQDPGQGLRLIYYSQIVNDFQKGDIAEGYSVSREKKESFPLTVTSAQKNPTAFYLCASKGGQMNTEAFFGQGTRLTVV.

This chain links TRBV5-5 with TRBJ1-1; 7 bases align to TRBD1. The CDR3 has 14 amino acids. J gave up 6 bases and V 0 bases, and 5 bases lay outside the gene matches. CDR1 and CDR2 from the germline V gene are SGHKS and YYEKEE (reference sequence). CDR3: CASSLADRVAEAFF. CDR3 bases: TGTGCCAGCAGCTTGGCCGACAGGGTCGCTGAAGCTTTCTTT.